A selection of T cell receptor beta chains follows, all from one sample in a study of T cells in Graves' hyperthyroidism and ophthalmopathy. TCRdb re-derived calls from the multiplex PCR reads in MiXCR, one entry per CDR3 protein. The sample lists approximately 510,000 distinct CDR3 sequences, roughly 20% occurring once. The sample comprised blood. These TCRs come from a man aged 18 to 30 with Graves' hyperthyroidism. Each CDR3 is given with its conserved first and last residue. Fields, in order: V gene, J gene, CDR3 protein.

V gene: TRBV5-6
J gene: TRBJ1-5
CDR3 protein: CASSLGIGGQPQHF

V gene: TRBV12-3/TRBV12-4
J gene: TRBJ2-3
CDR3 protein: CASSYASGGRGDTQYF

V gene: TRBV2
J gene: TRBJ1-1
CDR3 protein: CASSPRGENTEAFF

V gene: TRBV28
J gene: TRBJ2-7
CDR3 protein: CASSSQGESVEQYF

V gene: TRBV9
J gene: TRBJ2-5
CDR3 protein: CASSTRGGEETQYF

V gene: TRBV6-5
J gene: TRBJ1-1
CDR3 protein: CASSSLLGTALEAFF

V gene: TRBV27
J gene: TRBJ1-2
CDR3 protein: CASSFLGGGDGYTF

V gene: TRBV28
J gene: TRBJ2-2
CDR3 protein: CASSSRTSGVLTGELFF

V gene: TRBV9
J gene: TRBJ2-7
CDR3 protein: CASSPTGESSYEQYF

V gene: TRBV11-2
J gene: TRBJ1-1
CDR3 protein: CASSLDHRDRGENTEAFF

V gene: TRBV13
J gene: TRBJ2-2
CDR3 protein: CASSERGELFF

V gene: TRBV11-2
J gene: TRBJ2-7
CDR3 protein: CASSLMGQGGGYEQYF

V gene: TRBV5-5
J gene: TRBJ2-7
CDR3 protein: CASSLPLGNSYEQYF

V gene: TRBV28
J gene: TRBJ2-7
CDR3 protein: CASSLAGAGEQYF

V gene: TRBV12-3/TRBV12-4
J gene: TRBJ1-2
CDR3 protein: CASSLDGRGWGVNGYTF

V gene: TRBV6-2/TRBV6-3
J gene: TRBJ2-7
CDR3 protein: CASSNRVHYEQYF

V gene: TRBV19
J gene: TRBJ1-2
CDR3 protein: CASSMIDYGYTF

V gene: TRBV6-1
J gene: TRBJ1-6
CDR3 protein: CASSDRGGRKPLHF

V gene: TRBV28
J gene: TRBJ2-2
CDR3 protein: CASTVVRVLITGELFF

V gene: TRBV6-1
J gene: TRBJ2-7
CDR3 protein: CASSDSGGTYEQYF

V gene: TRBV6-5
J gene: TRBJ2-7
CDR3 protein: CASSLAPMVEQYF

V gene: TRBV6-1
J gene: TRBJ2-4
CDR3 protein: CASSERGIAKNIQYF

V gene: TRBV6-1
J gene: TRBJ2-5
CDR3 protein: CASSQLETQYF

V gene: TRBV30
J gene: TRBJ1-1
CDR3 protein: CAWSVGGSMNTEAFF

V gene: TRBV20-1
J gene: TRBJ1-1
CDR3 protein: CSARDPPENTEAFF

V gene: TRBV7-6
J gene: TRBJ2-5
CDR3 protein: CASSPGSGGALETQYF

V gene: TRBV6-5
J gene: TRBJ2-6
CDR3 protein: CASSYSGGSSGANVLTF

V gene: TRBV4-1
J gene: TRBJ1-5
CDR3 protein: CASSQVPPGNDQPQHF

V gene: TRBV28
J gene: TRBJ2-5
CDR3 protein: CASSHNRDPAGETQYF

V gene: TRBV6-1
J gene: TRBJ2-2
CDR3 protein: CASTVRGPNTGELFF

V gene: TRBV7-9
J gene: TRBJ2-7
CDR3 protein: CASSRSPEDYEQYF

V gene: TRBV12-3/TRBV12-4
J gene: TRBJ2-6
CDR3 protein: CASSQIGGANVLTF

V gene: TRBV6-1
J gene: TRBJ1-4
CDR3 protein: CASRPPGQWNEKLFF

V gene: TRBV12-3/TRBV12-4
J gene: TRBJ2-7
CDR3 protein: CASSVGQGDYEQYF

V gene: TRBV2
J gene: TRBJ1-1
CDR3 protein: CASSPSLFQLGEAFF

V gene: TRBV20-1
J gene: TRBJ2-2
CDR3 protein: CSARDRIRGRVGELFF

V gene: TRBV7-9
J gene: TRBJ1-1
CDR3 protein: CASSPGGSPEAFF

V gene: TRBV20-1
J gene: TRBJ2-1
CDR3 protein: CSADRANEQFF

V gene: TRBV25-1
J gene: TRBJ2-7
CDR3 protein: CASSVSGDFYEQYF

V gene: TRBV2
J gene: TRBJ1-6
CDR3 protein: CASSRDRESSPLHF

V gene: TRBV12-3/TRBV12-4
J gene: TRBJ1-2
CDR3 protein: CGSSLIGRTGGWYGYTF

V gene: TRBV6-1
J gene: TRBJ1-6
CDR3 protein: CASSRRGSDESRSPLHF

V gene: TRBV29-1
J gene: TRBJ1-1
CDR3 protein: CSVQSGVNTEAFF

V gene: TRBV6-5
J gene: TRBJ2-2
CDR3 protein: CASSYARQGGTGELFF

V gene: TRBV6-2/TRBV6-3
J gene: TRBJ1-5
CDR3 protein: CASSPGTGYFIGQPQHF

V gene: TRBV19
J gene: TRBJ1-5
CDR3 protein: CASRSDRREQPQHF

V gene: TRBV28
J gene: TRBJ2-7
CDR3 protein: CASRPSRDRGYEQYF

V gene: TRBV12-3/TRBV12-4
J gene: TRBJ1-1
CDR3 protein: CASREQGNTEAFF

V gene: TRBV12-3/TRBV12-4
J gene: TRBJ1-1
CDR3 protein: CASSYRGVLNTEAFF

V gene: TRBV28
J gene: TRBJ2-7
CDR3 protein: CASSLPRGYEQYF

V gene: TRBV3-1
J gene: TRBJ1-1
CDR3 protein: CASSARTGFTEAFF

V gene: TRBV6-4
J gene: TRBJ2-2
CDR3 protein: CASSPPYRGANTGELFF

V gene: TRBV12-3/TRBV12-4
J gene: TRBJ2-5
CDR3 protein: CASSLAGASRWQETQYF

V gene: TRBV9
J gene: TRBJ1-3
CDR3 protein: CASSVGPSHGNTIYF

V gene: TRBV11-1
J gene: TRBJ2-7
CDR3 protein: CASRSILAGGRLKQYF

V gene: TRBV6-1
J gene: TRBJ2-2
CDR3 protein: CASTPGQETGELFF

V gene: TRBV20-1
J gene: TRBJ1-5
CDR3 protein: CSARLDPNQPQHF

V gene: TRBV5-1
J gene: TRBJ2-7
CDR3 protein: CASSLDSIPYEQYF

V gene: TRBV7-2
J gene: TRBJ2-7
CDR3 protein: CASSLAPFTRRGEQYF

V gene: TRBV7-8
J gene: TRBJ1-2
CDR3 protein: CASSQLPGGSGYTF